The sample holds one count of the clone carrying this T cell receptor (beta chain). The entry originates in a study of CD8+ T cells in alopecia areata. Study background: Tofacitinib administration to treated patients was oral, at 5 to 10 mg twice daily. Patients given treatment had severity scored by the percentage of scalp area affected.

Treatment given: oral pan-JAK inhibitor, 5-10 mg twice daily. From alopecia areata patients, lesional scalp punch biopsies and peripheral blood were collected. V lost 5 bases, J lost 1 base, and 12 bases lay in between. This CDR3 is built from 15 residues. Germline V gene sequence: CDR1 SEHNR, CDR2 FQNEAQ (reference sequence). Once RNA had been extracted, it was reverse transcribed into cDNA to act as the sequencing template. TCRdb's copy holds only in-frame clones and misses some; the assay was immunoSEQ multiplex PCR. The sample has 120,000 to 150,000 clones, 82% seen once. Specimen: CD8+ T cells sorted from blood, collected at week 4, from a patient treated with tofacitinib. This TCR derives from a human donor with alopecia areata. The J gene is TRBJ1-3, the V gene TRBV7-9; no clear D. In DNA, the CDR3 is TGTGCCAGCAGCCGAGGTCTGGGGTCTGGAAACACCATATATTTT. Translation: CASSRGLGSGNTIYF.